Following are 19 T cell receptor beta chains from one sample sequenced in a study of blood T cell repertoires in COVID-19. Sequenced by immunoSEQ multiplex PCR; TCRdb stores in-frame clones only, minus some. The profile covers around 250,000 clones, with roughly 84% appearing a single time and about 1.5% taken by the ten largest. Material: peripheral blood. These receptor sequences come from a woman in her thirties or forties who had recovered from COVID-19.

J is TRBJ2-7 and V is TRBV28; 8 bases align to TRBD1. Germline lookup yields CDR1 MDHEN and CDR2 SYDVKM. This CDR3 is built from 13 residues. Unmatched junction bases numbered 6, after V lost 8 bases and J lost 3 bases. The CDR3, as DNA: TGTGCCAGCGGAATCGGACAGGGCTACGAGCAGTACTTC. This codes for CASGIGQGYEQYF.

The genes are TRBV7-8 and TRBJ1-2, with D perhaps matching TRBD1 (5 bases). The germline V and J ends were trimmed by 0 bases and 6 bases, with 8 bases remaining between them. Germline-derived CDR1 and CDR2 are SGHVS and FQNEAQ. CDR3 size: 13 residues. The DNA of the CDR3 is TGTGCCAGCAGCTTAGCCGGAGGGGATGGCTACACCTTC. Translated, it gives CASSLAGGDGYTF.

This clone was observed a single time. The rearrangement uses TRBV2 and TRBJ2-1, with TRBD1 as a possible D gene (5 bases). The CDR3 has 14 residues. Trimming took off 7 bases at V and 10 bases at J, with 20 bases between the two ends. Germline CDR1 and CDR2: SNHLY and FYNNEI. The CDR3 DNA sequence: TGTGCCAGCAAAAGTAGGGGTACCCAAAACGAGCAGTTCTTC. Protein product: CASKSRGTQNEQFF.

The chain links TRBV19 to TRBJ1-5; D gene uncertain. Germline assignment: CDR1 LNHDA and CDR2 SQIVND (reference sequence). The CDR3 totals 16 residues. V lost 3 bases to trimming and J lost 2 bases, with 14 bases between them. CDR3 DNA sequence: TGTGCCAGTAGTATCATGTCAGGTATTCGCAATCAGCCCCAGCATTTT. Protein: CASSIMSGIRNQPQHF.

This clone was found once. CDR3 region: CASSLSVTSGILSSYNEQFF. DNA of the CDR3: TGTGCCAGCAGCCTGAGTGTGACTAGCGGGATCCTTAGCTCCTACAATGAGCAGTTCTTC. The chain carries TRBV7-6 and TRBJ2-1, with 11 bases that match TRBD2. From germline, CDR1 is SGHVS and CDR2 FNYEAQ. CDR3 length equals 20 residues. J gave up 0 bases and V 5 bases, and 15 bases lay outside the gene matches.

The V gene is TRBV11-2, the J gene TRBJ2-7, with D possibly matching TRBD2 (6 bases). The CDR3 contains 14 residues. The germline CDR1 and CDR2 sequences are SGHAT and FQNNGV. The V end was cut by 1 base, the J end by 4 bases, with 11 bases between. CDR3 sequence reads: CASSLGGVRYEQYF. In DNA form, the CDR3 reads TGTGCCAGCAGCTTAGGGGGGGTTCGGTACGAGCAGTACTTC.

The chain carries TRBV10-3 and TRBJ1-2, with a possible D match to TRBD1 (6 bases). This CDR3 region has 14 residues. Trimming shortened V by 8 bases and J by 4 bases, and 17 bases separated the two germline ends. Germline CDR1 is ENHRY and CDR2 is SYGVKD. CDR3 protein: CAIRGARYTYGYTF. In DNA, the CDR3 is TGTGCCATCCGGGGGGCGCGGTATACCTATGGCTACACCTTC.

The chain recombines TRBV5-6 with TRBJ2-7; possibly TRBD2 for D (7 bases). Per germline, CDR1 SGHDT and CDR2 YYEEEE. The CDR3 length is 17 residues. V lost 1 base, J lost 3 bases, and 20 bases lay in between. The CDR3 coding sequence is TGTGCCAGCAGCTTGTCCCTAATGAGGGGGGGGCTCTACGAGCAGTACTTC. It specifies CASSLSLMRGGLYEQYF.

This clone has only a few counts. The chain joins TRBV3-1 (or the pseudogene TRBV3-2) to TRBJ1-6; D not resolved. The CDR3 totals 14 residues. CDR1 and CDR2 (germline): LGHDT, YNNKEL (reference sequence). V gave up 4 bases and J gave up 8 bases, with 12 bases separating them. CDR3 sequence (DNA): TGTGCCAGCAGCCTCGGAACTATTGATTCACCCCTCCACTTT. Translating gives CASSLGTIDSPLHF.

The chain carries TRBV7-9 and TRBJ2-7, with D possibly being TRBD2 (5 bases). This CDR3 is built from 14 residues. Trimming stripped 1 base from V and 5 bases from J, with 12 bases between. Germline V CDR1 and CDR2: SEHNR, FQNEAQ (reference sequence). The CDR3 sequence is CASSLVAVRDEQYF. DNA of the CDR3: TGTGCCAGCAGCTTAGTAGCTGTGCGGGACGAGCAGTACTTC.

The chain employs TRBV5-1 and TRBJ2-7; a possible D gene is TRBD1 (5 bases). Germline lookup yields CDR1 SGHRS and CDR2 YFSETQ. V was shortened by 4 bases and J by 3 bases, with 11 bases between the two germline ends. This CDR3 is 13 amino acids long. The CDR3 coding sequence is TGCGCCAGCAGCGTGGACACTATCTACGAGCAGTACTTC. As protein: CASSVDTIYEQYF.

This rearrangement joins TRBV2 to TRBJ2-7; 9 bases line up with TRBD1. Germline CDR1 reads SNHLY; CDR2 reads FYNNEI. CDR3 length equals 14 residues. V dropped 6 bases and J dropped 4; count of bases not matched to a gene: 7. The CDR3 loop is CASRPGTGSYEQYF. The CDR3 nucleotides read TGTGCCAGCAGGCCCGGGACAGGGTCGTACGAGCAGTACTTC. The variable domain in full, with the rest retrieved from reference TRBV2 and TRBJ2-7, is EPEVTQTPSHQVTQMGQEVILRCVPISNHLYFYWYRQILGQKVEFLVSFYNNEISEKSEIFDDQFSVERPDGSNFTLKIRSTKLEDSAMYFCASRPGTGSYEQYFGPGTRLTVT.

The CDR3 is CASSSSYSGNTIYF. CDR3 sequence (DNA): TGTGCCAGCAGCTCCTCCTACTCTGGAAACACCATATATTTT. The rearrangement links TRBV5-6 to TRBJ1-3; D remains ambiguous. The CDR3 is 14 amino acids. The V end was cut by 3 bases, the J end by 0 bases, with 7 bases between. Germline CDR1 is SGHDT and CDR2 is YYEEEE.

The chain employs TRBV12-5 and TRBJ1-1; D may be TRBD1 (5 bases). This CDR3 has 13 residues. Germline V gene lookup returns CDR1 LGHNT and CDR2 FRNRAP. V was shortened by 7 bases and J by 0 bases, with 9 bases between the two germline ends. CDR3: CASAGDLNTEAFF. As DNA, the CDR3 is TGTGCTAGTGCCGGGGACTTGAACACTGAAGCTTTCTTT. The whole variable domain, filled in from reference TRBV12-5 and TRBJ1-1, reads DARVTQTPRHKVTEMGQEVTMRCQPILGHNTVFWYRQTMMQGLELLAYFRNRAPLDDSGMPKDRFSAEMPDATLATLKIQPSEPRDSAVYFCASAGDLNTEAFFGQGTRLTVV.

The CDR3 coding sequence is TGTGCCTGGCGGGACAGCCAAGAGACCCAGTACTTC. Translating it yields CAWRDSQETQYF. V is TRBV30 and J is TRBJ2-5, with 7 bases identical to TRBD1. The CDR3 spans 12 residues. V lost 5 bases and J lost 1; bases outside the gene matches: 1. The germline V gene encodes CDR1 GTSNPN and CDR2 SVGIG (reference sequence). Supplemented by reference TRBV30 and TRBJ2-5, the full variable domain reads SQTIHQWPATLVQPVGSPLSLECTVEGTSNPNLYWYRQAAGRGLQLLFYSVGIGQISSEVPQNLSASRPQDRQFILSSKKLLLSDSGFYLCAWRDSQETQYFGPGTRLLVL.

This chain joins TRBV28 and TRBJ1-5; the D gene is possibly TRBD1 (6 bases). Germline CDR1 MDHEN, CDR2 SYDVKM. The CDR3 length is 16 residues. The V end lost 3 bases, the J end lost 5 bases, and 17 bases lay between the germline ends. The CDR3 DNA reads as TGTGCCAGCAGTTTGGCCCTGAGGACAGTTCATCAGCCCCAGCATTTT. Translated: CASSLALRTVHQPQHF. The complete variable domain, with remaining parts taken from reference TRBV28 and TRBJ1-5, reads DVKVTQSSRYLVKRTGEKVFLECVQDMDHENMFWYRQDPGLGLRLIYFSYDVKMKEKGDIPEGYSVSREKKERFSLILESASTNQTSMYLCASSLALRTVHQPQHFGDGTRLSIL.

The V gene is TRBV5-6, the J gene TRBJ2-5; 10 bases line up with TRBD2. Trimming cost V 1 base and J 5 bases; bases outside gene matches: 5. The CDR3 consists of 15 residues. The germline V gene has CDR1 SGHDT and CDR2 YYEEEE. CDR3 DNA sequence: TGTGCCAGCAGCTTGATCGCTAGCGGGGGTGAGACCCAGTACTTC. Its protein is CASSLIASGGETQYF.

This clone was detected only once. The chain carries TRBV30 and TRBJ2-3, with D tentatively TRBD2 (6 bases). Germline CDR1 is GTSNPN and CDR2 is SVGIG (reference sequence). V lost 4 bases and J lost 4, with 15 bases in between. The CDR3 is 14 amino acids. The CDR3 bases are TGTGCCTGGACGACTAGTGTTAGTCCAGATACGCAGTATTTT. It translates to CAWTTSVSPDTQYF.

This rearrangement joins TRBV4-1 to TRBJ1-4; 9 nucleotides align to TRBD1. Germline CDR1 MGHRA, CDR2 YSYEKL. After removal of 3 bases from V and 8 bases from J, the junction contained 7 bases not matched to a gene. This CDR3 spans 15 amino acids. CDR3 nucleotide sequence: TGCGCCAGCAGCCATGCCGACAGGGGGAGAGAAAAACTGTTTTTT. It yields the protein CASSHADRGREKLFF.